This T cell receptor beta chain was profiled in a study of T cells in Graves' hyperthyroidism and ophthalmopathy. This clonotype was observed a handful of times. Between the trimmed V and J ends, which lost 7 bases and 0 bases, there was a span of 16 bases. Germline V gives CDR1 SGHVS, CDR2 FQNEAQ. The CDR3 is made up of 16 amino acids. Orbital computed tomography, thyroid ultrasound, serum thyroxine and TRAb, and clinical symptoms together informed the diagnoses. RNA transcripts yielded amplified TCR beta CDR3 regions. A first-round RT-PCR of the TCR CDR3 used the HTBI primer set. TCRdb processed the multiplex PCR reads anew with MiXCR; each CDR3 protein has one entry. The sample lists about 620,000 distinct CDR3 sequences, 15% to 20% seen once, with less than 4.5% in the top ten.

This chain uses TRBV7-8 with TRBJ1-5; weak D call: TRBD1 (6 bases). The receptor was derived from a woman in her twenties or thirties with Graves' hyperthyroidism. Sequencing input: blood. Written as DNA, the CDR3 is TGTGCCAGCAAGTTATCAGGGGTTAATAGCAATCAGCCCCAGCATTTT. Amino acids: CASKLSGVNSNQPQHF.